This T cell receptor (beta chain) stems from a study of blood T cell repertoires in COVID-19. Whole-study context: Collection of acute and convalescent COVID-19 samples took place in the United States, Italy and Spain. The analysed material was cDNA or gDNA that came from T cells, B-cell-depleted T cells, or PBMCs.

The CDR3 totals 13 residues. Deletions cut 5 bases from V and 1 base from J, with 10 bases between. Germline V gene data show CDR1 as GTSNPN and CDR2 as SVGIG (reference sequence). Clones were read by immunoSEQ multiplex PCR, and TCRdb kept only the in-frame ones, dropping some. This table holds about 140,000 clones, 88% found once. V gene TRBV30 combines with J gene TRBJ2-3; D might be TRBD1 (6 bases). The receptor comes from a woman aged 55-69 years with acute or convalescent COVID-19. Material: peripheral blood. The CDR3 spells CAWEKGGTDTQYF. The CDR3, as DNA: TGTGCCTGGGAGAAGGGGGGCACAGATACGCAGTATTTT.